This T cell receptor beta chain was sequenced during a study of early stage breast cancer tumors. The data were produced by immunoSEQ multiplex PCR, yet TCRdb's version contains in-frame clones alone and is incomplete. The data show tens of thousands of clones, 74% seen once. About this clone: The antigen is undetermined.

Germline CDR1 and CDR2: SEHNR and FQNEAQ (reference sequence). Losses at the gene ends were 8 bases for V and 4 bases for J; bases not matched to a gene: 9. The CDR3 extends over 15 amino acids. Study-wide findings and caveats: Functional markers like CD4, CD8 and FOXP3 were missed in bulk sequencing.

Sample: blood. This chain joins TRBV7-9 and TRBJ2-7; TRBD1 aligns across 12 bases. This sequence originates from a person between 55 and 69 years old with breast cancer. CDR3 nucleotides: TGTGCCAGCCTCGGGCGGGACAGGGGGCCTTACGAGCAGTACTTC. Translated: CASLGRDRGPYEQYF.